These 16 T cell receptor beta chains originate from one sample sequenced in a study of shared clonotypes between healthy human individuals. TCRdb's table, derived via immunoSEQ multiplex PCR, lists solely in-frame clones and lacks some. Among 780,000 or so clones, over 55% were seen once, and the ten largest hold less than 2%. The sequenced sample was memory CD4+ T cells sorted from blood. Subset defined: CD45RA-negative fraction. The receptors here all came from a woman aged 25 to 45 in good health.

This rearrangement joins TRBV4-2 to TRBJ2-1, with 11 bases aligning to TRBD2. V gave up 3 bases and J gave up 2 bases; unmatched junction bases: 3. CDR1 LGHNA and CDR2 YNFKEQ come from the germline V gene. The CDR3 runs to 16 residues. In nucleotides, the CDR3 is TGTGCCAGCAGCCACCCGACTAGCGGGACCTACAATGAGCAGTTCTTC. Amino acids: CASSHPTSGTYNEQFF.

Only a few counts were recorded for this clone. The gene calls are TRBV5-1 and TRBJ2-2; weak D call: TRBD2 (5 bases). The CDR3 spans 16 residues. CDR1 is SGHRS, CDR2 YFSETQ, per germline. The V end lost 4 bases, the J end lost 2 bases, and 15 bases lay between the germline ends. CDR3 sequence (DNA): TGCGCCAGCAGCGATCCTCAGCGGCAAAACACCGGGGAGCTGTTTTTT. This sequence encodes CASSDPQRQNTGELFF.

With regard to this clone: A much bigger clone sits one base away, suggesting this may be a read error. The rearrangement links TRBV27 to TRBJ2-7; 7 positions match TRBD1. The CDR3 sequence is 15 residues long. Germline values: CDR1 MNHEY, CDR2 SMNVEV (reference sequence). J was trimmed by 0 bases and V by 4 bases; bases with no gene match: 6. The CDR3, as DNA: TGTGCCAGCAGTTCCTCCGGGACAGACTCCTACGAGCAGTACTTC. Protein sequence: CASSSSGTDSYEQYF.

The genes are TRBV5-1 and TRBJ2-5; 13 positions agree with TRBD2. V shed 0 bases, J shed 4 bases, and the junction held 6 bases outside the gene matches. The CDR3 sequence is 17 residues long. The germline V gene has CDR1 SGHRS and CDR2 YFSETQ. CDR3 residues: CASSLGTSGSVVETQYF. In DNA, the CDR3 is TGCGCCAGCAGCTTGGGGACTAGCGGGAGTGTAGTAGAGACCCAGTACTTC.

The V and J genes are TRBV28 and TRBJ2-1, with D possibly being TRBD1 or TRBD2 (5 bases each). The CDR3 runs to 16 residues. Germline CDR1 and CDR2: MDHEN and SYDVKM. V lost 5 bases, J lost 7 bases, and 21 bases lay in between. CDR3 in amino acids: CASSRAGTRGLNEQFF. For the CDR3, the DNA is TGTGCCAGCAGTAGGGCCGGGACCCGAGGCCTTAATGAGCAGTTCTTC.

The rearrangement joins TRBV29-1 to TRBJ1-1; unclear D gene. The length of the CDR3 is 15 residues. V was shortened by 4 bases and J by 1 base, with 16 bases between the two germline ends. Germline CDR1 is SQVTM and CDR2 is ANQGSEA. CDR3 DNA: TGCAGCGTTGGTTGGAGGGAACAGAAGAACACTGAAGCTTTCTTT. This encodes CSVGWREQKNTEAFF.

The gene calls are TRBV28 and TRBJ1-1; 7 bases fit TRBD1. In germline, CDR1 is MDHEN, CDR2 SYDVKM. V dropped 7 bases and J dropped 0; count of bases not matched to a gene: 8. The CDR3 runs 15 residues. This CDR3 is CASTRGGSMNTEAFF. The CDR3 DNA reads as TGTGCCAGCACCCGAGGGGGCAGCATGAACACTGAAGCTTTCTTT.

The chain is built from TRBV7-2 and TRBJ2-7; 11 positions match TRBD2. CDR3 length equals 15 residues. V trimming: 5 bases; J trimming: 2 bases; junction bases outside the gene matches: 5. Germline CDR1 and CDR2: SGHTA and FQGNSA. The CDR3 DNA follows: TGTGCCAGCAGCACAATGGGACTAGCGGCCTACGAGCAGTACTTC. As protein: CASSTMGLAAYEQYF.

The CDR3 DNA sequence: TGTGCCAGCAGTTTTCCGACAGGGCCGGATGGCTACACCTTC. Amino acids: CASSFPTGPDGYTF. The rearrangement joins TRBV27 to TRBJ1-2, with TRBD1 matching 7 bases. Germline CDR1 and CDR2: MNHEY and SMNVEV (reference sequence). J was trimmed by 6 bases and V by 3 bases; bases with no gene match: 7. The CDR3 contains 14 residues.

This clone was detected once. J is TRBJ2-3 and V is TRBV6-6; no firm D call. V dropped 0 bases and J dropped 0 bases, with 7 bases sitting between them. CDR3 length: 15 residues. Germline loops: CDR1 MNHNY, CDR2 SVGAGI (reference sequence). This chain's CDR3 is CASSYSFASTDTQYF. CDR3 DNA: TGTGCCAGCAGTTACTCATTCGCTAGCACAGATACGCAGTATTTT.

This clone was observed a few times. The sample contains more than one DNA sequence encoding this CDR3. V and J are TRBV18 and TRBJ1-1, with D unresolved. Trimming removed 3 bases at V and 1 base at J, with 6 bases between. The germline V gene has CDR1 KGHSH and CDR2 LQKENI. The CDR3 has 13 residues. This CDR3 is CASSPSENTEAFF. For the CDR3, the DNA is TGTGCCAGCTCACCCTCCGAGAACACTGAAGCTTTCTTT.

The V call is TRBV14, the J call TRBJ2-1, with a possible D match to TRBD2 (6 bases). This CDR3 contains 15 residues. The germline CDR1 and CDR2 sequences are SGHDN and FVKESK. The ends were cut back, 3 bases at V and 4 bases at J, with 13 bases in the middle. This chain's CDR3 is CASSHRKGRYNEQFF. The CDR3 region has the DNA TGTGCCAGCAGCCACAGAAAAGGGAGGTACAATGAGCAGTTCTTC.

The V and J genes are TRBV30 and TRBJ2-5, with a weak D call TRBD2 (6 bases). The germline V gene has CDR1 GTSNPN and CDR2 SVGIG (reference sequence). The germline V and J ends were trimmed by 2 bases and 2 bases, with 12 bases remaining between them. This CDR3 has 14 residues. The CDR3 DNA is TGTGCCTGGAGTTGGAGGGGCCGTCAAGAGACCCAGTACTTC. Its protein is CAWSWRGRQETQYF.

DNA of the CDR3: TGTGCCAGCAGCTTCCTCCCCGGATCTGGGGCCAACGTCCTGACTTTC. This gives the protein CASSFLPGSGANVLTF. The chain combines TRBV9 with TRBJ2-6, with D hard to call. V lost 4 bases, J lost 1 base, and 12 bases lay in between. The germline CDR1 and CDR2 sequences are SGDLS and YYNGEE. CDR3 length: 16 residues.

The chain links TRBV10-3 to TRBJ2-7; D uncertain. The germline V gene encodes CDR1 ENHRY and CDR2 SYGVKD. CDR3 length: 10 residues. V lost 3 bases and J lost 7, with 4 bases in between. The CDR3 is CAISEEEQYF. The CDR3 DNA sequence: TGTGCCATCAGTGAAGAGGAGCAGTACTTC.

This chain uses TRBV11-2 with TRBJ1-1; D unclear. V shed 0 bases and J shed 1 base, with 9 bases lying between them. Germline V gene data show CDR1 as SGHAT and CDR2 as FQNNGV. This CDR3 spans 15 amino acids. CDR3 sequence reads: CASSLDRLGNTEAFF. DNA for the CDR3: TGTGCCAGCAGCTTAGATCGCCTCGGGAACACTGAAGCTTTCTTT.